Sequencing of this T cell receptor beta chain was carried out in a study of blood T cell repertoires in COVID-19. About the research overall: The United States, Italy and Spain supplied acute and convalescent COVID-19 samples.

CDR3 length: 14 residues. The V end was cut by 1 base, the J end by 10 bases, with 13 bases between. Germline V gene data show CDR1 as SGHVS and CDR2 as FNYEAQ. Data came from immunoSEQ multiplex PCR; TCRdb stores just in-frame clones and leaves some out. In the table there are 350,000 or so clones, nearly 90% of which are singletons. The sample taken for sequencing was peripheral blood. The receptor was derived from a man between 18 and 29 years old with active or convalescent COVID-19. This rearrangement joins TRBV7-6 to TRBJ1-4; possible D gene TRBD1, 5 bases. CDR3 residues: CASSLEGQGGKLFF. The CDR3 nucleotides are TGTGCCAGCAGCTTAGAAGGCCAGGGAGGAAAACTGTTTTTT.